The rows below give T cell receptor beta chains drawn from one sample of a study of blood T cell repertoires in COVID-19. Profiled with immunoSEQ multiplex PCR; TCRdb holds only in-frame clones, not every one. The sample lists approximately 170,000 clones; 70% to 90% were seen once. The sequenced material came from peripheral blood. These receptors came from a man between 35 and 55 years old who had recovered from COVID-19. Both conserved end residues are part of each CDR3. A D gene is named only where the DNA matches it firmly. The size of a clone is reported for some rows only, either as once, few or many, or as a class for expanded clones.

J	D	V	size	DNA	CDR3
TRBJ1-1	-	TRBV7-6	-	TGTGCCAGCAGCTTAGAGGACATTCCGAACACTGAAGCTTTCTTT	CASSLEDIPNTEAFF
TRBJ1-1	TRBD1	TRBV6-5	-	TGTGCCAGCAGTTCGACAGGGGGCATATCTGAAGCTTTCTTT	CASSSTGGISEAFF
TRBJ2-3	TRBD2	TRBV7-3	few	TGTGCCAGCAGCCCAGCGGGGGGCGCAGATACGCAGTATTTT	CASSPAGGADTQYF
TRBJ1-6	TRBD1	TRBV18	once	TGTGCCAGCTCACCCCGGGACAGACATAATTCACCCCTCCACTTT	CASSPRDRHNSPLHF
TRBJ1-2	TRBD1	TRBV4-2	-	TGTGCCAGCAGCCCGGGGGGACAGGGGCTTGCGGGCGGAGGACGCAGGGGTGGCTACACCTTC	CASSPGGQGLAGGGRRGGYTF
TRBJ2-1	TRBD2	TRBV24-1	-	TGTGCCACCAGTGACCTCGCGAGCGGGAGGAGGAATGAGCAGTTCTTC	CATSDLASGRRNEQFF
TRBJ2-7	-	TRBV6-2/TRBV6-3	once	TGTGCCAGCAGTTACCCTAATTACGAGCAGTACTTC	CASSYPNYEQYF
TRBJ2-6	-	TRBV2	-	TGTGCCAGCAGTGTTTCAGGGGCCCTATCTGGGGCCAACGTCCTGACTTTC	CASSVSGALSGANVLTF
TRBJ2-7	TRBD2	TRBV10-3	-	TGTGCCATCTCCACATCTCAGCGGGATTTGAACGAGCAGTACTTC	CAISTSQRDLNEQYF
TRBJ2-7	TRBD1	TRBV7-6	-	TGTGCCAGCAGCTTAGCGCCGGACAGGGGGCAAGAGCAGTACTTC	CASSLAPDRGQEQYF
TRBJ2-7	TRBD1	TRBV6-1	-	TGTGCCAGCAGTTCCGCGACAGGGGCGTGGGACGAGCAGTACTTC	CASSSATGAWDEQYF
TRBJ2-1	-	TRBV19	-	TGTGCCAGTAGTACCAATCGGGTGAGCTCCTACAATGAGCAGTTCTTC	CASSTNRVSSYNEQFF
TRBJ1-6	-	TRBV30	-	TGTGCCTGGAAGGAGGTTTGGAATTCACCCCTCCACTTT	CAWKEVWNSPLHF
TRBJ2-7	-	TRBV6-5	once	TGTGCCAGCAGTTACGGGGACGGGAGAGCCTACGAGCAGTACTTC	CASSYGDGRAYEQYF
TRBJ1-6	-	TRBV3-1/TRBV3-2	once	TGTGCCAGCAGCCAGGGAGGGGGCTCCTATAATTCACCCCTCCACTTT	CASSQGGGSYNSPLHF
TRBJ2-7	-	TRBV7-2	-	TGTGCCAGCAGCTTAGAACAGAGCTACGAGCAGTACTTC	CASSLEQSYEQYF
TRBJ2-1	-	TRBV19	-	TGTGCCAGTAGTACTTGGAGTAGCGATGAGCAGTTCTTC	CASSTWSSDEQFF
TRBJ2-3	-	TRBV29-1	-	TGCAGCGTTGAAGTGGCTCCAGATACGCAGTATTTT	CSVEVAPDTQYF
TRBJ2-3	-	TRBV4-3	-	TGCGCCAGCAGCGAGGCCCCGGCCACAGATACGCAGTATTTT	CASSEAPATDTQYF
TRBJ2-7	-	TRBV3-1/TRBV3-2	-	TGTGCCAGCAGCCAATCTGCAGGGGCGCGGGAGCAGTACTTC	CASSQSAGAREQYF
TRBJ1-1	-	TRBV10-3	-	TGTGCCATCAGTGGTCACGAGGGAGCTTTCTTT	CAISGHEGAFF
TRBJ1-6	TRBD1	TRBV4-3	-	TGCGCCAGCAGCCAAGAGGGCAGGGGGCGGTCACCCCTCCACTTT	CASSQEGRGRSPLHF
TRBJ1-1	TRBD1	TRBV18	-	TGTGCCAGCTCACGACAGGGAACTACTGAAGCTTTCTTT	CASSRQGTTEAFF
TRBJ2-1	-	TRBV4-1	-	TGCGCCAGCAGCCACACCGGGACAAGGCCTAATGAGCAGTTCTTC	CASSHTGTRPNEQFF
TRBJ1-1	TRBD1	TRBV25-1	-	TGTGCCAGCAGCAGACAGGGTGAGGGGTCCACTGAAGCTTTCTTT	CASSRQGEGSTEAFF
TRBJ1-6	-	TRBV11-2	-	TGTGCCAGCAGCACAAACCTCCGGGTTTCACCCCTCCACTTT	CASSTNLRVSPLHF